This TCR beta chain was documented in a study of blood T cell repertoires in COVID-19. This clone was seen once. J was trimmed by 2 bases and V by 5 bases; bases with no gene match: 7. The CDR3 is 15 amino acids. The germline V gene encodes CDR1 SGHVS and CDR2 FQNEAQ. Measured with immunoSEQ multiplex PCR; TCRdb has only the in-frame clones, and not every one. This sample carries 250,000 to 300,000 clones, 81% of them seen once, and the ten largest clones take about 3.2%. Sequences were obtained from peripheral blood. The source of this sequence is an older woman with active or convalescent COVID-19. The chain is built from TRBV7-8 and TRBJ2-3; 7 nucleotides line up with TRBD1. CDR3 bases: TGTGCCAGCAGCACAAGACAGGGAGTCACAGATACGCAGTATTTT. It codes for CASSTRQGVTDTQYF.